This TCR beta chain appears in the sequencing data of a study of regulatory T cells in long-lasting Graves disease. Germline loops: CDR1 SNHLY, CDR2 FYNNEI. The CDR3 runs to 15 residues. The V end lost 1 base, the J end lost 0 bases, and 6 bases lay between the germline ends. As for time point: persistent/refractory GD, antithyroid drugs over 5 years with positive TRAb. RNA from PBMCs was the source of the TCR library. This clonotype was seen many times. In building TCR beta libraries, iRepertoire HTBI primers were used together with Arm-PCR of CDR3 regions. TCRdb passed the multiplex PCR reads through MiXCR, listing each CDR3 protein once. Of 650,000 to 700,000 distinct CDR3 sequences listed, approximately 31% are singletons.

This rearrangement joins TRBV2 to TRBJ1-4; weak D call: TRBD1 (5 bases). Sequences were derived from peripheral blood mononuclear cells (PBMCs), sampled when the disease was refractory, from a patient treated with antithyroid drugs. The clonotype comes from a female donor with Graves disease. This chain's CDR3 is CASSEDRTTNEKLFF. In DNA form, the CDR3 reads TGTGCCAGCAGTGAAGACAGGACAACTAATGAAAAACTGTTTTTT.